One and the same sample provided the 7 T cell receptor beta chains below, sequenced in a study of T cells in localized non-small cell lung cancer. TCRdb keeps only in-frame clones here, not all; method: immunoSEQ multiplex PCR. Altogether about 30,000 clones are present, roughly nine tenths being singletons, with the ten largest covering over 2.5%. Sequenced here: peripheral blood, sampled before any cancer treatment. The source of these receptors is a female donor older than 55 with stage I lung adenocarcinoma.

This chain connects TRBV6-5 to TRBJ2-1; 10 bases align to TRBD1. The CDR3 loop spans 16 amino acids. V was pared by 4 bases and J by 8 bases, with 11 bases of the junction left unmatched. Germline lookup yields CDR1 MNHEY and CDR2 SVGAGI. DNA for the CDR3: TGTGCCAGCAGTTTAATGGGGACAGGGGCTTATCATGAGCAGTTCTTC. Protein product: CASSLMGTGAYHEQFF.

Only one count was recorded for this clone. V and J are TRBV5-1 and TRBJ2-6; D may match TRBD1 or TRBD2 (5 bases each). The CDR3 has 14 residues. Germline CDR1 reads SGHRS; CDR2 reads YFSETQ. V lost 4 bases and J lost 4, with 9 bases in between. The CDR3 nucleotides are TGCGCCAGCAGCGAGGGGTCCGGGGCCAACGTCCTGACTTTC. Protein product: CASSEGSGANVLTF.

The chain uses TRBV6-6 and TRBJ2-7; TRBD1 aligns across 10 bases. J gave up 2 bases and V 6 bases, and 7 bases lay outside the gene matches. The CDR3 totals 15 residues. Germline lookup yields CDR1 MNHNY and CDR2 SVGAGI (reference sequence). CDR3 sequence (DNA): TGTGCCAGCAGGGGCGACAGGGGGCGAGCCTACGAGCAGTACTTC. It codes for CASRGDRGRAYEQYF.

The rearrangement joins TRBV7-9 to TRBJ2-7; perhaps TRBD2 as D (6 bases). This CDR3 region has 15 residues. V lost 0 bases to trimming and J lost 2 bases, with 11 bases between them. Germline V gives CDR1 SEHNR, CDR2 FQNEAQ (reference sequence). This CDR3 reads CASSLAGGTTYEQYF. Written as DNA, the CDR3 is TGTGCCAGCAGCTTAGCCGGGGGTACGACCTACGAGCAGTACTTC.

As for this clone: The sample carries other DNA sequences with the same CDR3. V usage is TRBV19 and J usage is TRBJ2-3, with 8 bases lining up with TRBD2. This CDR3 is built from 14 residues. Germline V gene sequence: CDR1 LNHDA, CDR2 SQIVND (reference sequence). J lost 3 bases, V lost 3 bases, and 2 bases had no gene match. This CDR3 is CASSIAGGTDTQYF. CDR3 nucleotides: TGTGCCAGTAGTATTGCGGGGGGAACAGATACGCAGTATTTT.

This rearrangement joins TRBV4-3 to TRBJ2-3; 10 positions agree with TRBD1. CDR1 is LGHNA and CDR2 is YSLEER in the germline V gene. J was trimmed by 2 bases and V by 1 base; bases with no gene match: 3. The CDR3 spans 16 residues. CDR3 in DNA: TGCGCCAGCAGCCAAGGAGGGACAGGGGTCACAGATACGCAGTATTTT. Its protein is CASSQGGTGVTDTQYF.

The chain has TRBV5-1 and TRBJ2-3; D possibly corresponds to TRBD2 (5 bases). Looked up from germline, CDR1 is SGHRS and CDR2 is YFSETQ. The CDR3 totals 14 residues. V was trimmed by 0 bases and J by 6 bases, leaving 11 bases between them. The CDR3 region is CASSLALAGDTQYF. The CDR3, as DNA: TGCGCCAGCAGCTTGGCTCTAGCCGGGGATACGCAGTATTTT.